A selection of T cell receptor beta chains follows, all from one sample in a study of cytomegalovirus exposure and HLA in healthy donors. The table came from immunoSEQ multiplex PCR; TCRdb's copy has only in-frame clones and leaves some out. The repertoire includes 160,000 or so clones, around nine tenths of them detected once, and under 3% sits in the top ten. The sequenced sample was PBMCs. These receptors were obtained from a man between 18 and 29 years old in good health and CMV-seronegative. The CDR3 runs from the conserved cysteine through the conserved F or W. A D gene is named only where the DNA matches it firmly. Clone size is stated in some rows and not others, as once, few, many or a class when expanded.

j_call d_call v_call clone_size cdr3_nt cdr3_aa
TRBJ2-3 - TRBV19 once TGTGCCAGCCGCGGGCGTCCCGCTAGCACAGATACGCAGTATTTT CASRGRPASTDTQYF
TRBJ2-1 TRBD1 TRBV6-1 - TGTGCCAGCCGTGAGACAGGGAAAAGAAATGAGCAGTTCTTC CASRETGKRNEQFF
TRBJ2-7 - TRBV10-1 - TGCGCCAGCAGTGACGGGACTCCTACCTACGAGCAGTACTTC CASSDGTPTYEQYF
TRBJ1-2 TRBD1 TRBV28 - TGTGCCAGCAGTTTACGACTAGGACAGGGGTCAGCTTATGGCTACACCTTC CASSLRLGQGSAYGYTF
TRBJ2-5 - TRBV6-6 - TGTGCCAGCAGTTATGTGGCGGGCTTACAAGAGACCCAGTACTTC CASSYVAGLQETQYF
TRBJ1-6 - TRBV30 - TGTGCCTGGAGTGTCCGGAGCTCCTATAATTCACCCCTCCACTTT CAWSVRSSYNSPLHF
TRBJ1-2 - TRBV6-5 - TGTGCCAGCAGGTTTCCGGGGAACTATGGCTACACCTTC CASRFPGNYGYTF
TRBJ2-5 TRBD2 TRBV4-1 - TGCGCCAGCAGCCAACTAGCGGGGGGACTCCAAGAGACCCAGTACTTC CASSQLAGGLQETQYF
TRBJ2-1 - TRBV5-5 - TGTGCCAGCAGCTTGGGGCTAGAGTCGTTCTTC CASSLGLESFF
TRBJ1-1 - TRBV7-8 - TGTGCCAGCGGACTGATGAACACTGAAGCTTTCTTT CASGLMNTEAFF
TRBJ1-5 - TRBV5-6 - TGTGCCAGCAGCTTGGGGGCAGGTGATCAGCCCCAGCATTTT CASSLGAGDQPQHF
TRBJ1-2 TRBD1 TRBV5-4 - TGTGCCAGCACCAATCCAGGACAGGGAGGAGGCTACACCTTC CASTNPGQGGGYTF
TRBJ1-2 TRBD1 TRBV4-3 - TGCGCCAGCAGCCAAGATCATATTGCAGGGACAGGGTTTACCTTC CASSQDHIAGTGFTF
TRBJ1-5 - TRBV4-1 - TGCGCCAGCAGCCAAGAAGGTTTGGGGACACAGCCCCAGCATTTT CASSQEGLGTQPQHF
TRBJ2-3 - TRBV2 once TGTGCCAGCATTTCCCCCGAGATGACAGGACCCACAGATACGCAGTATTTT CASISPEMTGPTDTQYF
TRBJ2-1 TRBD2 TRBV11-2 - TGTGCCAGCAGCGGGACTAGCGGTTTTGAGCAGTTCTTC CASSGTSGFEQFF
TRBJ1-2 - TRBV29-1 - TGCAGCGTTGAACTCGGACAGACCTATGGCTACACCTTC CSVELGQTYGYTF
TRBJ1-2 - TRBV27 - TGTGCCAGCAGTTTGACTGCCGGCTATGGCTACACCTTC CASSLTAGYGYTF
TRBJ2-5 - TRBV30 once TGTGCCTGCGGGTACTACTCACAAGAGACCCAGTACTTC CACGYYSQETQYF
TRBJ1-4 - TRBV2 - TGTGCCAGCATCAACAGGGCTGTAGGAAAACTGTTTTTT CASINRAVGKLFF
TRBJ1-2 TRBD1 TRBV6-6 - TGTGCCAGCAGATCTGGGGACAGGCAACAGTACACCTTC CASRSGDRQQYTF
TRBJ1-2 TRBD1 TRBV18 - TGTGCCAGCTCACCACCATTGCAGGGGGCGGACTATGGCTACACCTTC CASSPPLQGADYGYTF
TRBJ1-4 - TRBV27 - TGTGCCAGCAGGACCCCAGGGGTTAATGAAAAACTGTTTTTT CASRTPGVNEKLFF
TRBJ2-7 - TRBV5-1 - TGCGCCAGCACCCCAGGGGCACCCTACGAGCAGTACTTC CASTPGAPYEQYF
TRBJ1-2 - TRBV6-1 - TGTGCCAGCAGTGAATCTACGGGGAGCGGCTATGGCTACACCTTC CASSESTGSGYGYTF
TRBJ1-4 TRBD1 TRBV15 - TGTGCCACCAGCAGAGAAGGGTTCGGGACAGGGAAGGAAAAACTGTTTTTT CATSREGFGTGKEKLFF
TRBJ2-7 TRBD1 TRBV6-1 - TGTGCCAGCAGTGTCCTCGCGGGACAGGGGATTCACGAGCAGTACTTC CASSVLAGQGIHEQYF
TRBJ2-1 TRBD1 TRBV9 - TGTGCCAGCAGCCCCCGGACAGGGTTCGATGAGCAGTTCTTC CASSPRTGFDEQFF
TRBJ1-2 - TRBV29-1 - TGCAGCGTTGACCCCTCCGGAACAGAAGACGGCTACACCTTC CSVDPSGTEDGYTF
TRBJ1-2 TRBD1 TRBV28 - TGTGCCAGCTTCGCGACAGGGGATTATGGCTACACCTTC CASFATGDYGYTF
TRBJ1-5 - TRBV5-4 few TGTGCCAGCAGCACGGACGGGGGGCAGCCCCAGCATTTT CASSTDGGQPQHF